This TCR beta chain was observed in a study of T cells in Graves' hyperthyroidism and ophthalmopathy. Diagnoses used clinical symptoms, serum thyroxine and TRAb, thyroid ultrasound and orbital computed tomography. Fresh 10 ml peripheral blood yielded PBMCs. This clonotype was observed many times. The antigen remains unidentified. The TCR beta CDR3 regions underwent amplification using RNA transcripts as the source. First-round RT-PCR with HTBI primers amplified the TCR CDR3 region. TCRdb redid the calling of the multiplex PCR reads with MiXCR, one entry per CDR3 protein. This table holds about 380,000 distinct CDR3 sequences, roughly 14% found once. Findings and limits, study-wide: Ophthalmopathy was model-predicted a median roughly 6.5 months pre-onset.

Trimming removed 6 bases from V and 4 bases from J, with 20 bases in between. The CDR3 has 16 amino acids. This TCR was recovered from a man under 40 with Graves' hyperthyroidism that later progressed to Graves' ophthalmopathy. Sequencing was done on a sample of blood. The chain carries TRBV12-3 or TRBV12-4 and TRBJ2-3; D ambiguous. CDR3 sequence: CASSPLIGPSPDTQYF. CDR3 in DNA: TGTGCCAGCAGCCCCCTGATAGGACCCTCCCCAGATACGCAGTATTTT.